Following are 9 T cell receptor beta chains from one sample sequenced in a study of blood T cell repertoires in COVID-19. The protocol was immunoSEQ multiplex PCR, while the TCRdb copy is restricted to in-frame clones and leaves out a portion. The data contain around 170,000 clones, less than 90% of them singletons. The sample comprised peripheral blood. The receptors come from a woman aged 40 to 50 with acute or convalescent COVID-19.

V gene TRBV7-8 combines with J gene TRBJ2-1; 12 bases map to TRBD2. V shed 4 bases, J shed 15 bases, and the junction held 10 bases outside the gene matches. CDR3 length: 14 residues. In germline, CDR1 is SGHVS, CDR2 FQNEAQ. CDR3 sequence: CASSSSTSGSIRFF. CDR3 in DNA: TGTGCCAGCAGCTCATCGACTAGCGGGAGTATCCGGTTCTTC. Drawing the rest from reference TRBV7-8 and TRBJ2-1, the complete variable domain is GAGVSQSPRYKVAKRGQDVALRCDPISGHVSLFWYQQALGQGPEFLTYFQNEAQLDKSGLPSDRFFAERPEGSVSTLKIQRTQQEDSAVYLCASSSSTSGSIRFFGPGTRLTVL.

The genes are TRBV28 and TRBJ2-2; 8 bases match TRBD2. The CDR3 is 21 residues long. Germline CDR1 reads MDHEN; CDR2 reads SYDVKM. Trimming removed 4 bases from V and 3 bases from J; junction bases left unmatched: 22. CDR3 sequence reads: CASSSPWSGSLFRVDTGELFF. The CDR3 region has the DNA TGTGCCAGCAGTTCCCCCTGGAGCGGGAGCCTGTTTAGGGTGGACACCGGGGAGCTGTTTTTT.

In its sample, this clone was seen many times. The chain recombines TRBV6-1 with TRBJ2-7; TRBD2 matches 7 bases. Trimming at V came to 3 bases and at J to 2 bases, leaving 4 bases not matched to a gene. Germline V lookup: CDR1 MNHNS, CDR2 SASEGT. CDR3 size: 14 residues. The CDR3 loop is CASSEREPPYEQYF. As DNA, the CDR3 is TGTGCCAGCAGTGAGCGGGAGCCCCCCTACGAGCAGTACTTC.

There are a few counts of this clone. CDR3 residues: CASYQGADYNSPLHF. CDR3 nucleotides: TGTGCCAGCTACCAGGGGGCCGACTATAATTCACCCCTCCACTTT. This rearrangement joins TRBV27 to TRBJ1-6, with 8 positions matching TRBD1. With V trimmed by 8 bases and J by 3 bases, 6 bases remained unmatched. CDR1 is MNHEY, CDR2 SMNVEV, per germline (reference sequence). This CDR3 is 15 amino acids long.

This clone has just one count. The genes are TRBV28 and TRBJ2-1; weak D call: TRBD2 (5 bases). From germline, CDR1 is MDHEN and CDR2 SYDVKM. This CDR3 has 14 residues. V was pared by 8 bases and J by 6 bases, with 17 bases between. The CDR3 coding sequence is TGTGCCAGCGGTGCCCCGAGGGTCCCCAATGAGCAGTTCTTC. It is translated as CASGAPRVPNEQFF. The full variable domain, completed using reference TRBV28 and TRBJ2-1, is DVKVTQSSRYLVKRTGEKVFLECVQDMDHENMFWYRQDPGLGLRLIYFSYDVKMKEKGDIPEGYSVSREKKERFSLILESASTNQTSMYLCASGAPRVPNEQFFGPGTRLTVL.

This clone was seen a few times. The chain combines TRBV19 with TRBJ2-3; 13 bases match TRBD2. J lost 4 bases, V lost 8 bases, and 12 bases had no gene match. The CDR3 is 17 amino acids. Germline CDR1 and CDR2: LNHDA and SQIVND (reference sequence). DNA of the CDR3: TGTGCCAGTCAGCGAACAGACGGACTAGCGGGGGCAGATACGCAGTATTTT. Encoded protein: CASQRTDGLAGADTQYF.

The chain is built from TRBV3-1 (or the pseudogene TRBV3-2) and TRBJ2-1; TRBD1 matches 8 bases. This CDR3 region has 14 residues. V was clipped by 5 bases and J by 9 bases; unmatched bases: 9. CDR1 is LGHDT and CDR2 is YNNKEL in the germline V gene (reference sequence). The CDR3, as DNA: TGTGCCAGCAGCGTTTACAGGGGGAGAGGTGAGCAGTTCTTC. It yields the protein CASSVYRGRGEQFF.

CDR3 coding DNA: TGTGCCAGCAGTTACCAGGGACAGTCGTATGGCTACACCTTC. Amino acids: CASSYQGQSYGYTF. The chain has TRBV28 and TRBJ1-2; 7 bases align to TRBD1. V gave up 4 bases and J gave up 5 bases; unmatched junction bases: 7. The germline V gene encodes CDR1 MDHEN and CDR2 SYDVKM. CDR3 size: 14 residues.

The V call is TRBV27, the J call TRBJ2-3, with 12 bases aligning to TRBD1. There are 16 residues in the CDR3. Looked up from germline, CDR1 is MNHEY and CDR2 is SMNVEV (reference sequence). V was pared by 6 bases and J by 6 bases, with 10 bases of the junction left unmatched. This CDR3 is CASRLAGQGAPDTQYF. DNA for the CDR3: TGTGCCAGCAGATTAGCGGGACAGGGGGCCCCCGATACGCAGTATTTT.